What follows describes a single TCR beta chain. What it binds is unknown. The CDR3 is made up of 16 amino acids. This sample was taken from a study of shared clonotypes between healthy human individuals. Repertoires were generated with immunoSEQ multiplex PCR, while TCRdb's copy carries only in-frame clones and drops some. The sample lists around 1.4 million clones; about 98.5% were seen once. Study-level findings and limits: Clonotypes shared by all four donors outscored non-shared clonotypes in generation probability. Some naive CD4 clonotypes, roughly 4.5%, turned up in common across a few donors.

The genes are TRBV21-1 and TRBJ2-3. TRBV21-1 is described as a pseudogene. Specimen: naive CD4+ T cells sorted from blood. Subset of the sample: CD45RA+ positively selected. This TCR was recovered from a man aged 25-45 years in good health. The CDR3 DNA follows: TGTGCCAGCAGAGGATTAAACGGTACTCCCACAGATACGCAGTATTTT. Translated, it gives CASRGLNGTPTDTQYF.